This T cell receptor beta chain came from a study of blood T cell repertoires in COVID-19. Authors' data handling: Amplifying reference gene primers gave estimates of nucleated cell counts. TCRdb keeps only in-frame clones here, not all; method: immunoSEQ multiplex PCR. D and trimming were read from the DNA, whereas the V and J calls and clone size are those reported in that table. The sample gives 340,000 or so clones, around 85% of which show up once; approximately 4% is in the top ten. Self-reported history from a screening survey and questionnaire set each donor's cohort. The CDR3 sequence is 15 residues long. Germline assignment: CDR1 MNHEY and CDR2 SVGEGT. With 5 bases clipped from V and 7 bases from J, the junction kept 7 bases outside the gene matches.

The gene calls are TRBV6-2 or TRBV6-3 and TRBJ1-4, with 10 bases aligning to TRBD1. Sample: PBMCs or T cells enriched from blood (not recorded which). This sequence originates from a woman aged 40 to 50 with acute COVID-19. The CDR3, as DNA: TGTGCCAGCAGTCCCGGACAGGGGGGAGGTGAAAAACTGTTTTTT. It encodes CASSPGQGGGEKLFF.